These 10 T cell receptor beta chains were sequenced from one sample in a study of blood T cell repertoires in COVID-19. Produced via immunoSEQ multiplex PCR; TCRdb's table is partial and in-frame only. The sample carries about 110,000 clones, around nine tenths recorded once. Sequencing input: peripheral blood. Receptors were obtained from a man in his forties with acute or convalescent COVID-19.

This chain links TRBV6-5 with TRBJ2-6; a weak D match, TRBD1 (6 bases). Looked up from germline, CDR1 is MNHEY and CDR2 is SVGAGI. CDR3 size: 15 residues. Trimming pared 5 bases from V and 3 bases from J, leaving 11 bases between. CDR3 amino acids: CASSLQGGGANVLTF. The CDR3 bases are TGTGCCAGCAGTCTACAGGGTGGTGGGGCCAACGTCCTGACTTTC.

The chain joins TRBV18 to TRBJ2-2; D perhaps matches TRBD1 (7 bases). Germline assignment: CDR1 KGHSH and CDR2 LQKENI. This CDR3 is built from 15 residues. Between the trimmed V and J ends, which lost 1 base and 7 bases, there was a span of 13 bases. The CDR3: CASSPQPGDSGELFF. The CDR3, as DNA: TGTGCCAGCTCACCACAACCGGGGGACAGCGGGGAGCTGTTTTTT.

The V call is TRBV30, the J call TRBJ1-1; 7 nucleotides align to TRBD1. The germline V gene encodes CDR1 GTSNPN and CDR2 SVGIG (reference sequence). The CDR3 runs to 14 residues. Trimming removed 0 bases from V and 4 bases from J; junction bases left unmatched: 5. The DNA for the CDR3 is TGTGCCTGGAGTGTACAGGGGTGGGGCACTGAAGCTTTCTTT. Encoded protein: CAWSVQGWGTEAFF.

The V call is TRBV7-9, the J call TRBJ2-1; 7 positions agree with TRBD2. Trimming removed 7 bases from V and 1 base from J; junction bases left unmatched: 10. Germline values: CDR1 SEHNR, CDR2 FQNEAQ (reference sequence). This CDR3 spans 16 amino acids. CDR3 sequence: CASIDGGRRSYNEQFF. As DNA, the CDR3 is TGTGCCAGCATCGACGGCGGGAGACGGTCCTACAATGAGCAGTTCTTC.

The V gene is TRBV5-5, the J gene TRBJ2-3; D unclear. The CDR3 length is 14 residues. Per germline, CDR1 SGHKS and CDR2 YYEKEE (reference sequence). Trimming cost V 1 base and J 3 bases, with 9 bases left between them. The CDR3 spells CASSLKSKTDTQYF. CDR3 nucleotide sequence: TGTGCCAGCAGCTTGAAATCCAAAACAGATACGCAGTATTTT.

The V gene is TRBV5-1, the J gene TRBJ1-3, with D unclear. The germline V gene has CDR1 SGHRS and CDR2 YFSETQ. V lost 7 bases, J lost 2 bases, and 13 bases lay in between. There are 14 residues in the CDR3. CDR3 amino acids: CASRNGGAGNTIYF. CDR3 DNA sequence: TGCGCCAGCCGGAATGGTGGAGCTGGAAACACCATATATTTT.

The V and J genes are TRBV19 and TRBJ1-5; maybe TRBD1 (5 bases). The ends were cut back, 6 bases at V and 0 bases at J, with 12 bases in the middle. The length of the CDR3 is 15 residues. Per the germline V gene, CDR1 is LNHDA and CDR2 is SQIVND (reference sequence). The CDR3 region is CASSPLGGSNQPQHF. The DNA for the CDR3 is TGTGCCAGTAGCCCCCTGGGGGGTAGCAATCAGCCCCAGCATTTT.

DNA for the CDR3: TGTGCCAGCAGCTCATTAGCGGGAGCTTACAATGAGCAGTTCTTC. This translates into CASSSLAGAYNEQFF. V is TRBV11-3 and J is TRBJ2-1; 9 nucleotides match TRBD2. The CDR3 contains 15 residues. Trimming took 4 bases from V and 4 from J; bases not matched to a gene: 5. Germline CDR1 and CDR2: SGHNT and YENEEA.

The chain recombines TRBV7-3 with TRBJ2-7; the D gene is possibly TRBD2 (6 bases). The CDR3 covers 14 residues. Germline-derived CDR1 and CDR2 are SGHTA and FQGTGA. V gave up 4 bases and J gave up 6 bases, with 16 bases separating them. CDR3 sequence: CASSSRDSPSEQYF. In DNA, the CDR3 is TGTGCCAGCAGCTCGCGGGACTCTCCATCCGAGCAGTACTTC. The full variable domain, with the rest looked up from reference TRBV7-3 and TRBJ2-7, is GAGVSQTPSNKVTEKGKYVELRCDPISGHTALYWYRQSLGQGPEFLIYFQGTGAADDSGLPNDRFFAVRPEGSVSTLKIQRTERGDSAVYLCASSSRDSPSEQYFGPGTRLTVT.

The genes are TRBV9 and TRBJ1-2; the match to TRBD1 covers 9 bases. Germline CDR1 SGDLS, CDR2 YYNGEE. The CDR3 has 16 residues. J lost 0 bases, V lost 4 bases, and 7 bases had no gene match. The CDR3 DNA follows: TGTGCCAGCAGCCCGGGACAGGGCCCGCCTAACTATGGCTACACCTTC. This codes for CASSPGQGPPNYGYTF.